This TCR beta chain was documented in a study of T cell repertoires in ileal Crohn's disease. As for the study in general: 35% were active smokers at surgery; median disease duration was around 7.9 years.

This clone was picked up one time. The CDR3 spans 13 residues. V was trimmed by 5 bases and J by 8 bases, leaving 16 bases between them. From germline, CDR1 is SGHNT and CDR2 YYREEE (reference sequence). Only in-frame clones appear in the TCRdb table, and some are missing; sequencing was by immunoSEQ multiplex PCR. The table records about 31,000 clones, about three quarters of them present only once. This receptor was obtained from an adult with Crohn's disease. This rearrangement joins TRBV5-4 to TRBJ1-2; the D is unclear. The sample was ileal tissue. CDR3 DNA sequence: TGTGCCAGCAGTCATACCGACAAGCAGGGCTACACCTTC. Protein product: CASSHTDKQGYTF.